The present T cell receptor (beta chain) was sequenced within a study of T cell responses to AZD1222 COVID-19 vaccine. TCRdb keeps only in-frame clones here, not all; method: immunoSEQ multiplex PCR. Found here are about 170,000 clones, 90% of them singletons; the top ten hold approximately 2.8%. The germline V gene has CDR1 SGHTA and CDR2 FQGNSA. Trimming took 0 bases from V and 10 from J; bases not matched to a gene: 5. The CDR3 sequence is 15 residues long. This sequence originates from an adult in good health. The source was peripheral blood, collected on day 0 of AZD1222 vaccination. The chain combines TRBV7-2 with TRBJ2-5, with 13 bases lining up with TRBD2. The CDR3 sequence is CASSLARLAGGSQYF. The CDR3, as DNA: TGTGCCAGCAGCTTAGCCCGACTAGCGGGGGGTAGCCAGTACTTC.